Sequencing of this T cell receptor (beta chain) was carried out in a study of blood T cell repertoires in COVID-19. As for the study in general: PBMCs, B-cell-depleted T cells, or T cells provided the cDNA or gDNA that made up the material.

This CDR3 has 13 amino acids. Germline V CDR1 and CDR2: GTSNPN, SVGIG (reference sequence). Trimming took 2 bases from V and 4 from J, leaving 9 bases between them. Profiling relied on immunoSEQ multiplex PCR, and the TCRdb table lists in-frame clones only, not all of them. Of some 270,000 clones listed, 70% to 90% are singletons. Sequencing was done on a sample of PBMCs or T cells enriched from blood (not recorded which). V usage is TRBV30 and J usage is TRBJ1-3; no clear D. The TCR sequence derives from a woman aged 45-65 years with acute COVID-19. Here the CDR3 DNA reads TGTGCCTGGAGTTCCGACTTCGGAAACACCATATATTTT. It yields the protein CAWSSDFGNTIYF.